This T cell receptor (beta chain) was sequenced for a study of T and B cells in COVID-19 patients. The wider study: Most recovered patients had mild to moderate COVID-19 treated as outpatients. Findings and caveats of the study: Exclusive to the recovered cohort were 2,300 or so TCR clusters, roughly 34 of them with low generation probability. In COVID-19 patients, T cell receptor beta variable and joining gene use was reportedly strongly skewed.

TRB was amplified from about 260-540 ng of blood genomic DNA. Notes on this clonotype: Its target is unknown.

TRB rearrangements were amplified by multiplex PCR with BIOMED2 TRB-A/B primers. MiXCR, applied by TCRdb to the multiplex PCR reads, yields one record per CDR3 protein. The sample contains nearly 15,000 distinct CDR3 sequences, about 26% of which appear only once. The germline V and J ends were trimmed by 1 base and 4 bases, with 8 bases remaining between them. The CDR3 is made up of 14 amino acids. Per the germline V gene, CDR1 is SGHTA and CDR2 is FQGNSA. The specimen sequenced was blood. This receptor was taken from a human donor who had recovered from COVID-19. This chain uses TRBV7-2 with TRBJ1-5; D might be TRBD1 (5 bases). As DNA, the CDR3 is TGTGCCAGCAGCTTAGGAGGGGAAAATCAGCCCCAGCATTTT. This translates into CASSLGGENQPQHF.